The 32 T cell receptor beta chains below come from one sample, sequenced in a study of blood T cell repertoires in COVID-19. Clones were sequenced by immunoSEQ multiplex PCR, and TCRdb holds only the in-frame ones, with some missing. The data hold 30,000 to 40,000 clones, with around 90% observed a single time. The specimen was peripheral blood. The receptor source for this set is a man between 60 and 70 years old with acute or convalescent COVID-19.

The chain links TRBV6-1 to TRBJ1-1, with a possible D match to TRBD1 (5 bases). V dropped 3 bases and J dropped 0 bases, with 8 bases sitting between them. CDR3 size: 14 residues. Looked up from germline, CDR1 is MNHNS and CDR2 is SASEGT. CDR3 amino acids: CASSDRALNTEAFF. The CDR3, as DNA: TGTGCCAGCAGTGACAGGGCCCTGAACACTGAAGCTTTCTTT.

The V and J genes are TRBV6-1 and TRBJ2-1; perhaps TRBD1 as D (5 bases). Germline CDR1 reads MNHNS; CDR2 reads SASEGT. Deletions cut 3 bases from V and 0 bases from J, with 9 bases between. This CDR3 has 15 amino acids. Here the CDR3 reads CASSEVGVSYNEQFF. The DNA of the CDR3 is TGTGCCAGCAGTGAGGTAGGGGTCTCCTACAATGAGCAGTTCTTC.

The chain employs TRBV6-1 and TRBJ2-5; D is unclear. Trimming stripped 1 base from V and 11 bases from J, with 11 bases between. The CDR3 covers 12 residues. Germline values: CDR1 MNHNS, CDR2 SASEGT. CDR3 loop: CASSEGIVKQYF. The CDR3 coding sequence is TGTGCCAGCAGTGAAGGAATAGTTAAACAGTACTTC.

The chain carries TRBV5-5 and TRBJ2-4; 7 bases match TRBD1. The CDR3 is 17 amino acids. J gave up 4 bases and V 2 bases, and 12 bases lay outside the gene matches. CDR1 and CDR2 (germline): SGHKS, YYEKEE (reference sequence). The CDR3 bases are TGTGCCAGCAGCTTCCCTCCAGGGACAGTGAGGAAAAACATTCAGTACTTC. Amino acids: CASSFPPGTVRKNIQYF.

This clone appeared a few times. The chain recombines TRBV7-9 with TRBJ1-1, with TRBD1 matching 10 bases. V dropped 0 bases and J dropped 9; count of bases not matched to a gene: 4. Germline loops: CDR1 SEHNR, CDR2 FQNEAQ (reference sequence). The CDR3 is 14 residues long. The CDR3 here is CASSLAGGQGKAFF. In nucleotides, the CDR3 is TGTGCCAGCAGCTTAGCAGGGGGACAGGGGAAAGCTTTCTTT.

J is TRBJ1-5 and V is TRBV28; D remains unclear. The CDR3 has 14 residues. CDR1 is MDHEN, CDR2 SYDVKM, per germline. V was shortened by 2 bases and J by 10 bases, with 15 bases between the two germline ends. The CDR3 DNA is TGTGCCAGCAGTTTAGGTACGGGTTCGGGACCCCAGCATTTT. Protein sequence: CASSLGTGSGPQHF.

The chain uses TRBV24-1 and TRBJ2-3, with 7 bases lining up with TRBD1. This CDR3 is 15 amino acids long. CDR1 and CDR2 (germline): KGHDR, SFDVKD. Unmatched junction bases numbered 10, after V lost 6 bases and J lost 5 bases. The CDR3 sequence: CATSWGTGVRDTQYF. The CDR3 region has the DNA TGTGCCACCAGTTGGGGCACAGGGGTTAGAGATACGCAGTATTTT.

The chain recombines TRBV7-6 with TRBJ2-2, with 10 bases that match TRBD2. Germline lookup yields CDR1 SGHVS and CDR2 FNYEAQ. The CDR3 runs 17 residues. Losses at the gene ends were 3 bases for V and 6 bases for J; bases not matched to a gene: 10. The CDR3 spells CASSLRDLAGGSGELFF. The CDR3 DNA follows: TGTGCCAGCAGCTTGCGGGACTTAGCGGGAGGATCCGGGGAGCTGTTTTTT. Using reference TRBV7-6 and TRBJ2-2 for the parts outside the CDR3, the full variable domain is GAGVSQSPRYKVTKRGQDVALRCDPISGHVSLYWYRQALGQGPEFLTYFNYEAQQDKSGLPNDRFSAERPEGSISTLTIQRTEQRDSAMYRCASSLRDLAGGSGELFFGEGSRLTVL.

The chain carries TRBV19 and TRBJ2-1; 15 nucleotides match TRBD2. The CDR3 consists of 15 residues. Germline assignment: CDR1 LNHDA and CDR2 SQIVND (reference sequence). V gave up 6 bases and J gave up 12 bases; unmatched junction bases: 9. The CDR3 reads CASSPQGLAGGWQFF. The CDR3 DNA reads TGTGCCAGTAGCCCTCAGGGACTAGCGGGAGGATGGCAGTTCTTC.

This chain links TRBV24-1 with TRBJ2-1; the D gene is possibly TRBD2 (6 bases). The length of the CDR3 is 12 residues. V lost 4 bases and J lost 9, with 9 bases in between. Germline V gene sequence: CDR1 KGHDR, CDR2 SFDVKD. The CDR3 coding sequence is TGTGCCACCAGTGACCTGGGGGGTGAGCAGTTCTTC. It encodes CATSDLGGEQFF.

V is TRBV24-1 and J is TRBJ2-5; 9 bases match TRBD2. CDR3 length: 17 amino acids. Germline CDR1 KGHDR, CDR2 SFDVKD. V was pared by 3 bases and J by 4 bases, with 11 bases of the junction left unmatched. The CDR3 bases are TGTGCCACCAGTGATCCTACCGCCGGGACTAGCCGAGAGACCCAGTACTTC. Amino acid sequence: CATSDPTAGTSRETQYF.

The chain employs TRBV5-1 and TRBJ1-1, with 9 bases fitting TRBD1. Germline CDR1 and CDR2: SGHRS and YFSETQ. The CDR3 covers 19 residues. After removal of 0 bases from V and 2 bases from J, the junction contained 14 bases not matched to a gene. CDR3 loop: CASSLGRPGQGTLNTEAFF. CDR3 sequence (DNA): TGCGCCAGCAGCTTGGGCCGACCGGGACAGGGAACCTTAAACACTGAAGCTTTCTTT.

The V gene is TRBV2, the J gene TRBJ1-5; no reliable D call. Germline values: CDR1 SNHLY, CDR2 FYNNEI. Trimming cost V 4 bases and J 3 bases, with 10 bases left between them. This CDR3 has 14 residues. The CDR3 spells CASSGTRLNQPQHF. CDR3 DNA sequence: TGTGCCAGCAGTGGTACTAGGCTCAATCAGCCCCAGCATTTT.

The V and J genes are TRBV2 and TRBJ2-5, with D perhaps given as TRBD1 or TRBD2 (5 bases each). The CDR3 totals 14 residues. The germline gives CDR1 SNHLY, CDR2 FYNNEI. V was trimmed by 10 bases and J by 1 base, leaving 16 bases between them. CDR3 in amino acids: CATRGPGPQETQYF. The CDR3 region has the DNA TGTGCCACCAGAGGGCCAGGGCCCCAAGAGACCCAGTACTTC.

The V and J genes are TRBV3-1 (or the pseudogene TRBV3-2) and TRBJ1-4; D not resolved. Trimming took 6 bases from V and 4 from J, leaving 15 bases between them. The CDR3 is 15 amino acids. Germline loops: CDR1 LGHDT, CDR2 YNNKEL (reference sequence). The CDR3 loop reads CASSPVGVLNEKLFF. CDR3 coding DNA: TGTGCCAGCAGTCCCGTCGGGGTTCTTAATGAAAAACTGTTTTTT.

V gene TRBV3-1 (or the pseudogene TRBV3-2) combines with J gene TRBJ2-5, with 8 bases that match TRBD2. Germline V gene data show CDR1 as LGHDT and CDR2 as YNNKEL (reference sequence). The CDR3 covers 14 residues. Trimming at V came to 2 bases and at J to 5 bases, leaving 4 bases not matched to a gene. CDR3 bases: TGTGCCAGCAGCCAAAGCGGGAGTGGGGAGACCCAGTACTTC. Translated, it gives CASSQSGSGETQYF.

The chain joins TRBV6-5 to TRBJ2-7, with TRBD1 matching 10 bases. From germline, CDR1 is MNHEY and CDR2 SVGAGI. The CDR3 has 13 residues. V lost 7 bases and J lost 6; bases outside the gene matches: 6. CDR3 amino acids: CASNRDRGGEQYF. CDR3 nucleotides: TGTGCCAGCAATAGGGACAGGGGAGGCGAGCAGTACTTC.

V usage is TRBV19 and J usage is TRBJ1-5; D perhaps matches TRBD1 (6 bases). The length of the CDR3 is 16 residues. Germline values: CDR1 LNHDA, CDR2 SQIVND (reference sequence). Trimming cost V 5 bases and J 6 bases, with 20 bases left between them. CDR3 amino acids: CASSVGRGRGSQPQHF. The CDR3 DNA is TGTGCCAGTAGTGTGGGCAGGGGAAGAGGGAGTCAGCCCCAGCATTTT. Looking up the rest from reference TRBV19 and TRBJ1-5 gives the full variable domain: DGGITQSPKYLFRKEGQNVTLSCEQNLNHDAMYWYRQDPGQGLRLIYYSQIVNDFQKGDIAEGYSVSREKKESFPLTVTSAQKNPTAFYLCASSVGRGRGSQPQHFGDGTRLSIL.

This clone turned up a few times. The V and J genes are TRBV27 and TRBJ1-1, with unresolved D. Trimming cost V 5 bases and J 2 bases, with 18 bases left between them. Germline V CDR1 and CDR2: MNHEY, SMNVEV (reference sequence). This CDR3 spans 16 amino acids. In DNA form, the CDR3 reads TGTGCCAGCAGTCCCTTTAAGGCTGGGAGAAACACTGAAGCTTTCTTT. Its protein is CASSPFKAGRNTEAFF.

This clone occurred a few times. The V call is TRBV3-1 (or the pseudogene TRBV3-2), the J call TRBJ1-1; possibly TRBD1 for D (6 bases). Germline V gives CDR1 LGHDT, CDR2 YNNKEL (reference sequence). The CDR3 contains 12 residues. Deletions cut 0 bases from V and 12 bases from J, with 11 bases between. The CDR3 DNA is TGTGCCAGCAGCCAAGATGACAGGACAACTTTCTTT. Amino acids: CASSQDDRTTFF.

The rearrangement joins TRBV5-6 to TRBJ2-2; 7 bases match TRBD1. Germline V gives CDR1 SGHDT, CDR2 YYEEEE. With V trimmed by 4 bases and J by 3 bases, 9 bases remained unmatched. This CDR3 region has 16 residues. The CDR3 spells CASSPRQGVYTGELFF. The DNA for the CDR3 is TGTGCCAGCAGCCCGAGACAGGGCGTCTACACCGGGGAGCTGTTTTTT.

The rearrangement uses TRBV12-5 and TRBJ2-1, with 9 bases identical to TRBD2. Germline V gene sequence: CDR1 LGHNT, CDR2 FRNRAP. This CDR3 contains 15 residues. The junction had 9 bases not matched to a gene; V was cut back by 6 bases and J by 6 bases. DNA for the CDR3: TGTGCTAGTGGGATACTAGCGGGCCTCACCAATGAGCAGTTCTTC. Its protein product is CASGILAGLTNEQFF.

This rearrangement joins TRBV9 to TRBJ2-1; TRBD1 agrees at 8 bases. CDR1 and CDR2 (germline): SGDLS, YYNGEE. The CDR3 covers 14 residues. The trim removed 0 bases at V and 8 bases at J, leaving 4 bases unmatched. The chain's CDR3 is CASSVAPGGDEQFF. CDR3 DNA: TGTGCCAGCAGCGTAGCCCCAGGGGGCGATGAGCAGTTCTTC.

This chain connects TRBV7-2 to TRBJ2-5, with 9 bases lining up with TRBD1. This CDR3 contains 17 residues. The J segment lost 7 bases and the V segment lost 2 bases, leaving 14 bases of the junction unmatched. CDR1 and CDR2 (germline): SGHTA, FQGNSA. CDR3 sequence (DNA): TGTGCCAGCAGCTTAAGGCCAACCGGGACAGGGCTAGGGACCCAGTACTTC. Translated: CASSLRPTGTGLGTQYF.

This rearrangement joins TRBV6-5 to TRBJ1-2; D not resolved. The ends were cut back, 6 bases at V and 8 bases at J, with 10 bases in the middle. The CDR3 spans 11 residues. Germline lookup yields CDR1 MNHEY and CDR2 SVGAGI. The CDR3 spells CASRILLGYTF. CDR3 sequence (DNA): TGTGCCAGCAGAATTTTATTGGGCTACACCTTC.

The gene calls are TRBV7-2 and TRBJ2-3, with 10 bases that match TRBD2. CDR1 and CDR2 (germline): SGHTA, FQGNSA. The CDR3 is 18 residues long. The V segment lost 1 base and the J segment 2 bases; nucleotides outside the gene matches: 9. CDR3 residues: CASSLVMASGSITDTQYF. As DNA, the CDR3 is TGTGCCAGCAGCTTAGTTATGGCTAGCGGGAGTATCACAGATACGCAGTATTTT.

J is TRBJ1-2 and V is TRBV4-3, with 7 bases fitting TRBD1. The CDR3 runs 15 residues. CDR1 is LGHNA, CDR2 YSLEER, per germline. V shed 1 base and J 7 bases; nucleotides not matched to a gene: 9. CDR3 region: CASSQVYSTGIGYTF. The CDR3 DNA reads TGCGCCAGCAGCCAAGTATATTCGACAGGGATTGGCTACACCTTC.

The chain carries TRBV28 and TRBJ2-3; 9 positions agree with TRBD1. The CDR3 has 14 residues. The trim removed 5 bases at V and 6 bases at J, leaving 6 bases unmatched. Germline values: CDR1 MDHEN, CDR2 SYDVKM. The CDR3 nucleotides are TGTGCCAGCAGTACTACAGGGGGCCGGGATACGCAGTATTTT. Protein sequence: CASSTTGGRDTQYF.

The chain is built from TRBV29-1 and TRBJ2-7, with a possible D match to TRBD2 (6 bases). V dropped 4 bases and J dropped 3 bases, with 10 bases sitting between them. This CDR3 spans 12 amino acids. CDR1 SQVTM and CDR2 ANQGSEA come from the germline V gene. CDR3 nucleotide sequence: TGCAGCGTTGGGGGGACTCTCTACGAGCAGTACTTC. It yields the protein CSVGGTLYEQYF.

The chain has TRBV7-2 and TRBJ1-2; 10 nucleotides agree with TRBD1. Germline assignment: CDR1 SGHTA and CDR2 FQGNSA. V lost 4 bases and J lost 7; bases outside the gene matches: 6. The CDR3 extends over 14 amino acids. CDR3 in amino acids: CASSSRGTGAGYTF. The CDR3 DNA is TGTGCCAGCAGCTCACGCGGGACAGGGGCTGGCTACACCTTC.

In nucleotides, the CDR3 is TGCGCCAGCAGCTTGGGCCCCGGTACCTACGAGCAGTACTTC. It yields the protein CASSLGPGTYEQYF. This chain joins TRBV5-1 and TRBJ2-7; no clear D gene. Germline V gene sequence: CDR1 SGHRS, CDR2 YFSETQ. Trimming pared 0 bases from V and 2 bases from J, leaving 9 bases between. This CDR3 region has 14 residues.

The chain employs TRBV6-5 and TRBJ2-5; TRBD1 agrees at 10 bases. Per the germline V gene, CDR1 is MNHEY and CDR2 is SVGAGI. V trimming: 5 bases; J trimming: 2 bases; junction bases outside the gene matches: 5. The CDR3 covers 15 residues. The CDR3 protein is CASSTGQGWQETQYF. The CDR3 nucleotides are TGTGCCAGCAGTACGGGACAGGGGTGGCAAGAGACCCAGTACTTC.